The TCR beta chain under discussion was sequenced for a study of CD8 T cells in ankylosing spondylitis. Whole-study findings and limits: For ankylosing spondylitis blood, a TCR beta motif of eight or nine highly homologous variants appeared characteristic.

This clonotype was detected only a few times. What it binds is unknown. This CDR3 comprises 19 residues. CDR1 SGHRS and CDR2 YFSETQ come from the germline V gene. V lost 0 bases and J lost 1; bases outside the gene matches: 13. In TCRdb, the 5' RACE reads were re-called with MiXCR into one record per CDR3 protein. The table includes some 30,000 distinct CDR3 sequences, approximately 15% detected once. The rearrangement links TRBV5-1 to TRBJ1-1; 9 positions agree with TRBD1. Sequencing was done on a sample of blood. This TCR was sampled from a male donor with ankylosing spondylitis or in good health (not recorded which). CDR3 bases: TGCGCCAGCAGCTTGGTAGGACAGGGGACCTTGCGTTGGAACACTGAAGCTTTCTTT. Protein: CASSLVGQGTLRWNTEAFF. The entire variable domain, with the rest obtained from reference TRBV5-1 and TRBJ1-1, is as follows: KAGVTQTPRYLIKTRGQQVTLSCSPISGHRSVSWYQQTPGQGLQFLFEYFSETQRNKGNFPGRFSGRQFSNSRSEMNVSTLELGDSALYLCASSLVGQGTLRWNTEAFFGQGTRLTVV.